This is a list of T cell receptor beta chains from one sample in a study of blood T cell repertoires in COVID-19. The repertoire was sequenced with immunoSEQ multiplex PCR; TCRdb's copy has only in-frame clones and lacks some. The table lists tens of thousands of clones, 88% of them singletons. Sample: PBMCs or T cells enriched from blood (not recorded which). The source of these receptors is a woman aged 40 to 49 who had recovered from COVID-19. Both conserved end residues are part of each CDR3. Fields, in order: J gene, V gene, D gene, clone size, CDR3 DNA, CDR3 protein. A D gene is named only where the DNA matches it firmly. A clone size is listed for some rows: how often the clone was seen (once, few, many), or a class if it is expanded.

TRBJ2-7 TRBV11-3 . . TGTGCCAGCACCCCCAGTGGGGTAACAGGGAACTACGAGCAGTACTTC CASTPSGVTGNYEQYF
TRBJ1-1 TRBV3-1/TRBV3-2 . . TGTGCCAGCAGCCGCCCCCCCGAGGTCACTGAAGCTTTCTTT CASSRPPEVTEAFF
TRBJ2-3 TRBV24-1 TRBD2 once TGTGCCACCAGGACTAGCGGATACACAGATACGCAGTATTTT CATRTSGYTDTQYF
TRBJ2-3 TRBV13 TRBD2 . TGTGCCAGCAGCCAAAGTGGGTGGTCTAGCGGGGGTCGGAACACAGATACGCAGTATTTT CASSQSGWSSGGRNTDTQYF
TRBJ2-3 TRBV7-9 TRBD2 . TGTGCCAGCAGCTTAGATTCCGGGACTAGCGGGGGGAGCACAGATACGCAGTATTTT CASSLDSGTSGGSTDTQYF
TRBJ2-5 TRBV5-6 . . TGTGCCAGCAGCATCAGGCGAGAGACCCAGTACTTC CASSIRRETQYF
TRBJ2-5 TRBV7-7 . . TGTGCCAGCAGCTTATCTCCCAGTCCGGAGACCCAGTACTTC CASSLSPSPETQYF
TRBJ2-7 TRBV5-1 TRBD1 . TGCGCCAGCAGCGCGACAGGGTCAAGCGAGCAGTACTTC CASSATGSSEQYF
TRBJ2-1 TRBV4-1 . . TGCGCCAGCAGCCCCGGACAGGGAAGCGGGAACAATGAGCAGTTCTTC CASSPGQGSGNNEQFF
TRBJ1-2 TRBV19 TRBD1 . TGTGCCAGTAGTATTCGAGGACAGGGCGGCTATGGCTACACCTTC CASSIRGQGGYGYTF
TRBJ2-5 TRBV9 . . TGTGCCAGCCTCGTCAGGGTGCAAGAGACCCAGTACTTC CASLVRVQETQYF
TRBJ1-2 TRBV19 . . TGTGCCAGTAGTATCGGGGAGGAGATTAACTATGGCTACACCTTC CASSIGEEINYGYTF
TRBJ2-1 TRBV24-1 TRBD2 once TGTGCCACCAGTGATCCCCCGGGACTAGCGGGGAGGTATGAGCAGTTCTTC CATSDPPGLAGRYEQFF
TRBJ2-5 TRBV20-1 . few TGCAGTGCTAGTCCGGGGGAAGAGACCCAGTACTTC CSASPGEETQYF
TRBJ2-6 TRBV5-8 TRBD2 . TGTGCCAGCAGCTTGATGGGGGGGAGCTCCTCTGGGGCCAACGTCCTGACTTTC CASSLMGGSSSGANVLTF
TRBJ2-4 TRBV6-1 . . TGTGCCAGCAGTGAAGCGGTGGTGGGGGGATTAAAAAACATTCAGTACTTC CASSEAVVGGLKNIQYF
TRBJ1-5 TRBV27 . . TGTGCCACACAGGTGTCAGGGGTTGGTCAGCCCCAGCATTTT CATQVSGVGQPQHF
TRBJ2-5 TRBV5-1 . . TGCGCCAGCAACACAGAGAGAGAGGGAGAGACCCAGTACTTC CASNTEREGETQYF
TRBJ1-5 TRBV19 . . TGTGCCAGTACCCATGGGGGGAGCACCGATCAGCCCCAGCATTTT CASTHGGSTDQPQHF
TRBJ2-2 TRBV5-6 . few TGTGCCAGCAGACAACAGGGTCGGGCCGGGGAGCTGTTTTTT CASRQQGRAGELFF
TRBJ1-6 TRBV6-5 . . TGTGGGGGCTTGAGCTCCTATAATTCACCCCTCCACTTT CGGLSSYNSPLHF
TRBJ2-3 TRBV27 . . TGTGCCAGCAGTCTACGCTTAGCGGATACGCAGTATTTT CASSLRLADTQYF
TRBJ2-7 TRBV19 TRBD2 . TGTGCCAGTACCCTCCGTGGGAGGGACTACGAGCAGTACTTC CASTLRGRDYEQYF
TRBJ2-5 TRBV12-3/TRBV12-4 . . TGTGCCAGCAGCAGGGGAGTGGAGACCCAGTACTTC CASSRGVETQYF
TRBJ1-6 TRBV19 TRBD1 few TGTGCCAGTAGTATAGGGGACAGGGAGTCTTCACCCCTCCACTTT CASSIGDRESSPLHF
TRBJ2-5 TRBV3-1/TRBV3-2 TRBD2 . TGTGCCAGCAGCCAAGGGGGGGTGACTAGCGGACAAGAGACCCAGTACTTC CASSQGGVTSGQETQYF
TRBJ2-2 TRBV19 . . TGTGCCAGTACGACAGGGAGGTTCGCCGGGGAGCTGTTTTTT CASTTGRFAGELFF
TRBJ2-7 TRBV27 TRBD2 . TGTGCCAGCAGTCCCCGGACTCCTAGCGGGGGATTCTCCTACGAGCAGTACTTC CASSPRTPSGGFSYEQYF
TRBJ2-1 TRBV18 . . TGTGCCAGCTCACCACAGGCTAGCGACGTTGAGCAGTTCTTC CASSPQASDVEQFF
TRBJ1-1 TRBV7-9 . few TGTGCCAGCAGCTTAAGGTCGGGGAACACTGAAGCTTTCTTT CASSLRSGNTEAFF
TRBJ1-6 TRBV7-6 TRBD1 . TGTGCCAGCAGCTTAGCTCACGGGACAGGGGCTTCACCCCTCCACTTT CASSLAHGTGASPLHF
TRBJ2-5 TRBV12-3/TRBV12-4 . . TGTGCCAGCAGTTTCCGGGGGCAAGAGACCCAGTACTTC CASSFRGQETQYF
TRBJ2-2 TRBV15 . . TGTGCCACCAGCAGAGGGGCAGGGGTGGGCACCGGGGAGCTGTTTTTT CATSRGAGVGTGELFF
TRBJ2-3 TRBV5-1 . . TGCGCCAGCAGTCCCAGCGCCACAGATACGCAGTATTTT CASSPSATDTQYF
TRBJ2-3 TRBV5-1 TRBD1 . TGCGCCAGCAGCTTGTGGACAGGGATCACAGATACGCAGTATTTT CASSLWTGITDTQYF
TRBJ2-1 TRBV7-9 . . TGTGCCAGCAGCCCACCAGGTGCGGGGGCCAACAATGAGCAGTTCTTC CASSPPGAGANNEQFF
TRBJ1-1 TRBV6-5 TRBD1 . TGTGCCAGCAGAAGAGACGGACAGGGGGTTACTGAAGCTTTCTTT CASRRDGQGVTEAFF
TRBJ2-3 TRBV5-1 . . TGCGCCAGCACCCTCCTCCGTGAATACTCTAGCACAGATACGCAGTATTTT CASTLLREYSSTDTQYF
TRBJ2-7 TRBV18 . . TGTGCCAGCTCACCGGGACTGGGGGGTGTTGAGCAGTACTTC CASSPGLGGVEQYF
TRBJ1-3 TRBV19 . . TGTGCCACTGGTGCGGAGGGCTTTTCCTCTGGAAACACCATATATTTT CATGAEGFSSGNTIYF
TRBJ2-5 TRBV5-1 . . TGCGCCAGCAGCGTGGAGTCTAGTAGGTCGGGGGAGACCCAGTACTTC CASSVESSRSGETQYF
TRBJ2-1 TRBV3-1/TRBV3-2 TRBD2 . TGTGCCAGCAGCCAAAGGCGGGGGGGATACAATGAGCAGTTCTTC CASSQRRGGYNEQFF
TRBJ2-7 TRBV12-5 . . TGTGCTAGTGGTTCAGCCGACAGTGCCGGGCAGTACTTC CASGSADSAGQYF
TRBJ2-1 TRBV11-3 TRBD1 . TGTGCCAGCAGCCCGCGGGACAGGACGGTCAATGAGCAGTTCTTC CASSPRDRTVNEQFF
TRBJ1-1 TRBV27 . . TGTGCCAGCAGTTCCCCCCCAATGAACACTGAAGCTTTCTTT CASSSPPMNTEAFF
TRBJ2-5 TRBV5-8 TRBD2 . TGTGCCAGCAGCTTGGGGCAGCGGGGGCAAGAGACCCAGTACTTC CASSLGQRGQETQYF
TRBJ2-2 TRBV5-1 TRBD1 . TGCGCCAGCCGTCAACAGGGGCAGAACACCGGGGAGCTGTTTTTT CASRQQGQNTGELFF
TRBJ1-1 TRBV6-5 TRBD1 . TGTGCCAGCAGCGGACAGGAAATGAACACTGAAGCTTTCTTT CASSGQEMNTEAFF
TRBJ1-1 TRBV29-1 TRBD1 . TGCAGCGGTGACAGGGGGGAGACTGAAGCTTTCTTT CSGDRGETEAFF
TRBJ1-1 TRBV18 TRBD1 . TGTGCCAGCTCACCATTGGCGGGACAGACGAACACTGAAGCTTTCTTT CASSPLAGQTNTEAFF
TRBJ1-2 TRBV7-2 . . TGTGCCAGCAGCCCCCGCAGCAACAGTCCACTGTGGGATGGCTACACCTTC CASSPRSNSPLWDGYTF